Listed below are T cell receptor beta chains from one sample, sequenced in a study of identical twins. Each CDR3 protein is one row after TCRdb ran MiXCR on the 5' RACE reads. The data contain about 280,000 distinct CDR3 sequences, roughly 8.6% of them singletons. This same sample was also taken into another study, of yellow fever vaccine responses in identical twins.

The source material was memory (CD45RO+) T cells sorted from blood. The receptors stem from a woman aged 18-29 years in good health. The CDR3 runs from the conserved cysteine through the conserved F or W. D genes are given only for firm matches. Some rows mark clone size as missing; the rest say once, few, many or name a class of expanded clone.

size	V	D	J	DNA	CDR3
many	TRBV7-9	-	TRBJ2-7	TGTGCCAGCAGCTTAGCGGGAGAGGCCTACGAGCAGTACTTC	CASSLAGEAYEQYF
few	TRBV15	-	TRBJ1-1	TGTGCCACAATCTCGAACACTGAAGCTTTCTTT	CATISNTEAFF
few	TRBV11-2	-	TRBJ1-4	TGTGCCAGCAGCCTAGGGCGGAACAGGGTACAGGAAAAACTGTTTTTT	CASSLGRNRVQEKLFF
few	TRBV6-1	-	TRBJ1-4	TGTGCCAGCAGTGAGTTGGCGTATGAAAAACTGTTTTTT	CASSELAYEKLFF
few	TRBV9	-	TRBJ1-1	TGTGCCAGCAGCTCCCTAATGAACACTGAAGCTTTCTTT	CASSSLMNTEAFF
many	TRBV4-1	TRBD1	TRBJ1-5	TGCGCCAGCAGCCACACAGGGGGGGATCAGCCCCAGCATTTT	CASSHTGGDQPQHF
-	TRBV2	TRBD1	TRBJ2-3	TGTGCCAGCAGTGAGGTACTACAGGGGGCCTCAGATACGCAGTATTTT	CASSEVLQGASDTQYF
few	TRBV3-1	-	TRBJ1-2	TGTGCCAGCAGCCAAGATAGTCAAGGGAAATTCGGCTACACCTTC	CASSQDSQGKFGYTF
few	TRBV7-6	TRBD1	TRBJ2-2	TGTGCCAGCAGCCCCGGGACAGGGACGGGCGGGGAGCTGTTTTTT	CASSPGTGTGGELFF
-	TRBV10-1	TRBD1	TRBJ2-2	TGCGCCAGCAGTGGCGGGACAGGGTTGGCCGGGGAGCTGTTTTTT	CASSGGTGLAGELFF
-	TRBV4-1	TRBD2	TRBJ2-1	TGCGCCAGCAGCCCCTTCAGGGAGGGCAATGAGCAGTTCTTC	CASSPFREGNEQFF
-	TRBV28	-	TRBJ1-6	TGTGCCAGTAAGAAGGGAAATTCACCCCTCCACTTT	CASKKGNSPLHF
few	TRBV9	-	TRBJ1-3	TGTGCCAGCAGCGTAGGTCAGACCCACTCTGGAAACACCATATATTTT	CASSVGQTHSGNTIYF
-	TRBV18	TRBD1	TRBJ2-2	TGTGCCAGCTCACCTAGGGACAGTACAACATTCACCGGGGAGCTGTTTTTT	CASSPRDSTTFTGELFF
-	TRBV7-3	TRBD2	TRBJ2-5	TGTGCCAGCAGCCAATCCTCCCTAGCGGGAAGGAAGACCCAGTACTTC	CASSQSSLAGRKTQYF
-	TRBV27	-	TRBJ1-5	TGTGCCAGCAGTCCAACAGGGTTGGCGAGGAATCAGCCCCAGCATTTT	CASSPTGLARNQPQHF
few	TRBV12-3/TRBV12-4	-	TRBJ1-2	TGTGCCAGCAGGCCCCTGCCCGGCCGGTCTAACTATGGCTACACCTTC	CASRPLPGRSNYGYTF
few	TRBV11-3	TRBD2	TRBJ2-1	TGTGCCAGCAGCTCGGGGGGACTAAGTCATGAGCAGTTCTTC	CASSSGGLSHEQFF
few	TRBV19	-	TRBJ1-5	TGTGCCAGTAGTTCCTTAGGGGAGGGTGGCAATCAGCCCCAGCATTTT	CASSSLGEGGNQPQHF
-	TRBV28	-	TRBJ2-6	TGTGCCAGCTCAGTTTCGTACACTTACTCTGGGGCCAACGTCCTGACTTTC	CASSVSYTYSGANVLTF
many	TRBV4-1	-	TRBJ2-1	TGCGCCAGCAGCCTCCGACTTGTTACTAGCTCCTACAATGAGCAGTTCTTC	CASSLRLVTSSYNEQFF
few	TRBV19	TRBD1	TRBJ1-2	TGTGCCAGTAGTATGCGAGGGGACAGCTCCTACACCTTC	CASSMRGDSSYTF
many	TRBV7-9	-	TRBJ1-5	TGTGCCAGCAGCTCCGGACAGTATAGCAATCAGCCCCAGCATTTT	CASSSGQYSNQPQHF
few	TRBV18	-	TRBJ1-1	TGTGCCAGCTCACCAGATTCGGGCAGGGTGGGGAACACTGAAGCTTTCTTT	CASSPDSGRVGNTEAFF
few	TRBV3-1	-	TRBJ2-1	TGTGCCAGCAGCCAAGAAAGGAGGGCCCAGGTTGAGCAGTTCTTC	CASSQERRAQVEQFF
-	TRBV20-1	TRBD1	TRBJ2-6	TGCAGTGCTAGGGAGACAGGGGTCCAAAATTCGGCCAACGTCCTGACTTTC	CSARETGVQNSANVLTF
many	TRBV10-3	TRBD2	TRBJ2-3	TGTGCCATCAGTGACGTAGCGGGAGCGTCAGATACGCAGTATTTT	CAISDVAGASDTQYF
many	TRBV10-3	-	TRBJ1-3	TGTGCCATCAGTGAGTCCGGAGGGGGTCCTGGAAACACCATATATTTT	CAISESGGGPGNTIYF
-	TRBV6-4	-	TRBJ2-1	TGTGCCAGCAGTGACGCGGGGTACAATGAGCAGTTCTTC	CASSDAGYNEQFF
few	TRBV6-5	-	TRBJ2-1	TGTGCCAGCAGTTACTATGTGGGGGCGGGCAATGAGCAGTTCTTC	CASSYYVGAGNEQFF
few	TRBV11-1	-	TRBJ2-3	TGTGCCAGCAGCTTAGCGACGGGAATAGATACGCAGTATTTT	CASSLATGIDTQYF
-	TRBV20-1	-	TRBJ1-6	TGCAGTGCTAGTTCGGGGGTGAATTCACCCCTCCACTTT	CSASSGVNSPLHF
-	TRBV7-6	TRBD2	TRBJ2-7	TGTGCCAGGAACAGACTAGCGGGGATTGTCTCCTACGAGCAGTACTTC	CARNRLAGIVSYEQYF
few	TRBV5-5	-	TRBJ1-1	TGTGCCAGCAGCCCCAACGGCGGGAACACTGAAGCTTTCTTT	CASSPNGGNTEAFF
-	TRBV20-1	TRBD2	TRBJ2-5	TGCAGTGCGCGGAAGAAGGGACTAGCGGGGGGCCGGGAGACCCAGTACTTC	CSARKKGLAGGRETQYF
-	TRBV14	-	TRBJ1-6	TGTGCCAGCAGCTCGTCCCCCCTCCACTTT	CASSSSPLHF
-	TRBV11-2	TRBD2	TRBJ2-1	TGTGCCAGCAGCTTGGGAGCGGGAGGGCTCAATGAGCAGTTCTTC	CASSLGAGGLNEQFF
-	TRBV12-3/TRBV12-4	TRBD1	TRBJ1-1	TGTGCCAGCAGCCCGGGACAGGGAGTGGGGAACACTGAAGCTTTCTTT	CASSPGQGVGNTEAFF
-	TRBV5-6	TRBD1	TRBJ2-1	TGTGCCAGCAGCTCCTGGACAGGGAGGAATGAGCAGTTCTTC	CASSSWTGRNEQFF
few	TRBV18	-	TRBJ2-2	TGTGCCAGCTCACCAAGGCCCGAGGACACCGGGGAGCTGTTTTTT	CASSPRPEDTGELFF
few	TRBV14	-	TRBJ2-3	TGTGCCAGCAGCCCTTCCGCGCGGGGTTACACAGATACGCAGTATTTT	CASSPSARGYTDTQYF
few	TRBV7-9	-	TRBJ2-2	TGTGCCAGCAGCTCCATACAGGAGTCCGGGGAGCTGTTTTTT	CASSSIQESGELFF
-	TRBV5-4	-	TRBJ1-5	TGTGCCAGCAGCTTCGGCGGGGGCGAAAGTCAGCCCCAGCATTTT	CASSFGGGESQPQHF
-	TRBV11-2	-	TRBJ2-1	TGTGCCAGCAGCTTTCGGGCCTCGCGGAGCTCCTACAATGAGCAGTTCTTC	CASSFRASRSSYNEQFF
many	TRBV3-1	-	TRBJ2-2	TGTGCCAGCAGCCAAGATCTAAGCGGGCGCACCGGGGAGCTGTTTTTT	CASSQDLSGRTGELFF
-	TRBV9	TRBD2	TRBJ2-7	TGTGCCAGCAGCGTAGATAGCGGGAGAGGCTACGAGCAGTACTTC	CASSVDSGRGYEQYF
few	TRBV10-2	-	TRBJ2-1	TGCGCCAGCAGTGAGTCAGGGGGGACCTTATACAATGAGCAGTTCTTC	CASSESGGTLYNEQFF
many	TRBV20-1	-	TRBJ1-1	TGCAGGGTACGGGCGGCCAACACTGAAGCTTTCTTT	CRVRAANTEAFF
many	TRBV25-1	-	TRBJ1-6	TGTGCCAGCAGTGCCCATAATTCACCCCTCCACTTT	CASSAHNSPLHF
many	TRBV4-1	TRBD1	TRBJ1-5	TGCGCCAGCAGCCAATCAACAGGGGGTAGCAATCAGCCCCAGCATTTT	CASSQSTGGSNQPQHF
-	TRBV10-3	-	TRBJ2-2	TGTGCCCTCAGGGGAGGGGAGAACACCGGGGAGCTGTTTTTT	CALRGGENTGELFF
many	TRBV5-1	TRBD2	TRBJ2-3	TGCGCCAGCAGCTTCGGAGCGGGAGTGATCGCAGATACGCAGTATTTT	CASSFGAGVIADTQYF
-	TRBV14	-	TRBJ2-5	TGTGCCAGCAGCCAAGGGTTGTGGAGCCAGTACTTC	CASSQGLWSQYF